This TCR beta chain was captured by sequencing in a study of blood T cell repertoires in COVID-19. Study-level information: From the United States, Italy and Spain came samples of acute and convalescent COVID-19. T cells, B-cell-depleted T cells, or PBMCs provided the cDNA or gDNA that served as material.

Authors' processing steps: Estimation of nucleated cell counts was performed using reference gene primer amplification. Assay: immunoSEQ multiplex PCR; the TCRdb copy retains only in-frame clones and omits some. Clone size and V and J calls were adopted from that table, with D and trimming inferred from the DNA. The repertoire consists of 30,000 to 35,000 clones, with 85% occurring once and the leading ten covering roughly 15%. Germline-derived CDR1 and CDR2 are DFQATT and SNEGSKA (reference sequence). Trimming cost V 5 bases and J 1 base, with 3 bases left between them. The CDR3 has 11 residues. This sequence was found in a human donor with acute or convalescent COVID-19. The donor label of this sample is uncertain. The sample comprised peripheral blood. The chain employs TRBV20-1 and TRBJ1-3; no firm D call. CDR3 DNA: TGCAGTGCTCAATCTGGAAACACCATATATTTT. As protein: CSAQSGNTIYF.